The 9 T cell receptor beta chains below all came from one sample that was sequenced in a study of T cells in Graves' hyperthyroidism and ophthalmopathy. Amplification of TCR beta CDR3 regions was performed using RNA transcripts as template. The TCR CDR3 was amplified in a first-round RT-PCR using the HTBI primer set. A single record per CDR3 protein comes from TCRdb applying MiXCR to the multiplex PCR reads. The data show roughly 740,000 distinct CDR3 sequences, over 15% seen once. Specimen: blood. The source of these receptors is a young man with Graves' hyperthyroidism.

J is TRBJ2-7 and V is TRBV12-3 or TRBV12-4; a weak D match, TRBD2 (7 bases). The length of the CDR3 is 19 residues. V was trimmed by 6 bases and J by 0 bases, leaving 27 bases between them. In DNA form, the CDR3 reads TGTGCCAGCAGACCCCGCGGGGGCGTGGTCGGGGAGAGCTCCTACGAGCAGTACTTC. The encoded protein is CASRPRGGVVGESSYEQYF.

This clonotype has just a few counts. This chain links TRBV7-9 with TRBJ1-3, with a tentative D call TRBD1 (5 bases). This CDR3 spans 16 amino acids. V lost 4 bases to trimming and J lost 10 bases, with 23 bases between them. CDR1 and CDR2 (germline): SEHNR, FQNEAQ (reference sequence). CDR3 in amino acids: CASSSPDTAGGLTIYF. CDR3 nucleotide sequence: TGTGCCAGCAGCTCCCCGGACACCGCGGGGGGACTAACCATATATTTT.

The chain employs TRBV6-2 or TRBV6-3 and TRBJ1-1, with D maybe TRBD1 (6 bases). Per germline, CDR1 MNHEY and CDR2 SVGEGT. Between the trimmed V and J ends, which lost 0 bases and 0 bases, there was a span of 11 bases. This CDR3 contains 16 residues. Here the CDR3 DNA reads TGTGCCAGCAGTTACTCTCTCGGGGACATGAACACTGAAGCTTTCTTT. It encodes CASSYSLGDMNTEAFF.

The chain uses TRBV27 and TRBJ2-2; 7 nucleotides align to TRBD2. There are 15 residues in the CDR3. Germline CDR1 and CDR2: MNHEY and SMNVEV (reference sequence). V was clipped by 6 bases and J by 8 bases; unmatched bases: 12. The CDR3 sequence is CASRPTGLTGGELFF. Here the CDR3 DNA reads TGTGCCAGCAGACCGACGGGACTAACGGGTGGGGAGCTGTTTTTT.

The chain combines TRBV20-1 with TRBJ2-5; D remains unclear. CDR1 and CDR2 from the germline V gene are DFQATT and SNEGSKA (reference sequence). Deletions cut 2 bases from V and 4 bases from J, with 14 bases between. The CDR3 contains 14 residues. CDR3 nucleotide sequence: TGCAGTGCTAGAACCTCGGACGGAATAGAGACCCAGTACTTC. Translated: CSARTSDGIETQYF.

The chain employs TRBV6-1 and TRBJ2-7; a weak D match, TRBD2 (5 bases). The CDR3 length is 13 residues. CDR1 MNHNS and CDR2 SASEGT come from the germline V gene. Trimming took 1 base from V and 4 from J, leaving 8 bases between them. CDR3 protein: CASSEDQRYEQYF. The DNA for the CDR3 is TGTGCCAGCAGTGAAGATCAGCGGTACGAGCAGTACTTC.

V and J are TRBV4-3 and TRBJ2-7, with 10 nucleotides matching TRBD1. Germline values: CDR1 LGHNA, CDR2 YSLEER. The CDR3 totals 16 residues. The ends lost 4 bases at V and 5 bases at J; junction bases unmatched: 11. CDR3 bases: TGCGCCAGCAGCCCCAACGTGGGACAGGGGTCTCACGAGCAGTACTTC. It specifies CASSPNVGQGSHEQYF.

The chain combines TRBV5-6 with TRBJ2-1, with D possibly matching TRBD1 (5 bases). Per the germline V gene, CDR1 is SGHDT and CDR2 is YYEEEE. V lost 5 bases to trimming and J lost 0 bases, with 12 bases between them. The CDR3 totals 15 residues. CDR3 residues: CASSYDRSSYNEQFF. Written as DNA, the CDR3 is TGTGCCAGCAGTTACGACAGAAGCTCCTACAATGAGCAGTTCTTC.

The CDR3 DNA reads TGTGCCAGCAGTGAGACAGGGGGGAGCGGTCAGCCCCAGCATTTT. As protein: CASSETGGSGQPQHF. The rearrangement uses TRBV6-1 and TRBJ1-5, with 9 positions matching TRBD1. The CDR3 has 15 amino acids. V lost 3 bases to trimming and J lost 6 bases; unmatched junction nucleotides: 6. Germline V CDR1 and CDR2: MNHNS, SASEGT.